The T cell receptor beta chain described here comes from a study of Ad26.COV2.S vaccination and SARS-CoV-2 variants (dated by TCRdb to about 2021). Study-wide context: Vaccine-arm donors came from COV1001, a multicentre, randomized, double-blind, placebo-controlled phase I-IIa trial of Ad26.COV2.S in healthy adults. Ad26.COV2.S was given intramuscularly at 5x10^10 or 1x10^11 viral particles, as a single shot or as two shots 56 days apart. Sequencing of the TCRbeta repertoire served to evaluate the specificity and breadth of SARS-CoV-2-reactive T cell receptors following Ad26.COV2.S vaccination. The TCR-sequenced set comprised approximately 30 samples: around 20 Ad26.COV2.S vaccine recipients, 5 placebo recipients and 8 SARS-CoV-2 convalescent individuals. Trial participants were randomized into five groups of five, in which low-dose or high-dose Ad26.COV2.S was given once or twice, or placebo was given on both occasions. Investigators did not know the trial group allocation while performing experiments and assessing outcomes.

V is pared back by 1 base and J by 0 bases, with 9 bases lying between the germline termini. The germline V gene (reference sequence) sets CDR1 to LGHDT and CDR2 to YNNKEL. The CDR3 holds 15 amino acids from the cysteine to the phenylalanine. Only the CDR3 region is kept as DNA, spanning 45 bases read in frame from base 1. What this sample's treatment or condition label stands for: approximately 18 received Ad26.COV2.S at low or high dose, single or two shots; roughly five received placebo; per-sample allocation not given. For vaccine and placebo recipients, repertoires were sequenced using samples collected on day 63 after the first injection. In Cohort 1b, fewer than 30 adults aged 18-55 years were enrolled at a single site in Boston, USA, between 29 July and 7 August 2020. As a vaccine, Ad26.COV2.S was a replication-incompetent adenovirus type 26 vector that expressed a prefusion-stabilized SARS-CoV-2 spike protein derived from the original Wuhan strain.

What the study reported, not specific to this receptor: Higher spike-specific TCR breadth was observed in Ad26.COV2.S recipients than in placebo recipients (P = 0.0014). The authors noted that the TCR breadth and depth analyses may have underestimated total T cell responses. After vaccination, spike-specific CD8+ and CD4+ T cell responses were reported to show substantial breadth. Vaccine and placebo recipients had comparable non-spike TCR breadth, which fits with the vaccine containing only spike. The study lacked the statistical power to compare responses across vaccine doses or regimens.

The immunoSEQ Assay was the method used to sequence TCRbeta CDR3 regions. After extraction, genomic DNA underwent amplification by bias-controlled multiplex PCR, followed by high-throughput sequencing. Turning to the authors' computational methods: To quantify the absolute abundance of every unique TCRbeta CDR3 region, sequences were collapsed and filtered. T cell fraction was estimated by normalization of TCRbeta template counts to usable DNA, with usable DNA being measured through amplification of reference genes present in all nucleated cells. Repertoire TCRs were annotated as SARS-CoV-2-specific by exact matching of V gene, CDR3 amino acid sequence and J gene to a known reactive TCR set. The reference SARS-CoV-2 TCR set came from MIRA and was filtered for enrichment in COVID-19-positive ImmuneCODE repertoires, removing public or cross-reactive TCRs. Using the MIRA antigens, annotated TCRs were further analysed by specific ORF or by position within an ORF. Depth was the summed frequency of annotated unique rearrangements, while breadth was defined as annotated unique rearrangements over total unique productive rearrangements. TCR breadth was compared between groups using two-sided Wilcoxon rank-sum tests. TCRdb's version of the immuneACCESS table is confined to in-frame rearrangements and falls short of the full clone set. An unresolved V gene accounts for under half of the shortfall where checked; the remainder is of unknown origin. V, J and clone size reflect that table, while D and trimming were determined from the DNA. For this sample the table gives 300,000 to 350,000 clones, of which roughly 88% were detected only once. The top ten clones comprise around 5.5% of the sample.

In its sample, this clone was seen many times. It has no known antigen specificity. No clone much larger than this one lies a single base away; base qualities are absent. This TCR derives from a person aged 18-65 years who received the Ad26.COV2.S COVID-19 vaccine or a placebo. The chain joins TRBV3-1 (or the pseudogene TRBV3-2) to TRBJ1-2; no confident D gene assignment can be made. The sample was peripheral blood, taken in a trial of Ad26.COV2.S vaccine versus placebo. The sequence in DNA is TGTGCCAGCAGCCAAGTTAGATCACCTAACTATGGCTACACCTTC. Its translation is CASSQVRSPNYGYTF.